This paragraph covers one T cell receptor beta chain sequence. These data belong to a study of blood T cell repertoires in COVID-19. Study overall: Acute and convalescent COVID-19 specimens originated in the United States, Italy and Spain. Nucleic acid was either cDNA or gDNA, and it came from T cells, B-cell-depleted T cells, or PBMCs.

Trimming took off 2 bases at V and 8 bases at J, with 4 bases between the two ends. This CDR3 is built from 11 residues. Germline CDR1 and CDR2: SGHAT and FQDESV (reference sequence). Methods used by the authors: Estimation of nucleated cell counts relied on the amplification of reference gene primers. Repertoires were generated with immunoSEQ multiplex PCR, while TCRdb's copy carries only in-frame clones and drops some. V and J calls and clone size follow that table, whereas D and trimming were derived from the DNA. Here the sample spans some 270,000 clones, approximately 90% being singletons. V is TRBV11-1 and J is TRBJ2-1; D is undetermined. Input material: peripheral blood. This receptor was obtained from a man aged 25 to 45 with acute or convalescent COVID-19. For the CDR3, the DNA is TGTGCCAGCAGCTTACGGGATGAGCAGTTCTTC. It codes for CASSLRDEQFF.